Listed below are T cell receptor beta chains from one sample, sequenced in a study of shared clonotypes between healthy human individuals. Sequencing was performed with immunoSEQ multiplex PCR; in TCRdb, only in-frame clones are kept and a portion is missing. The sample shows about 1.1 million clones, 70% to 80% of them seen only once. The specimen was memory CD4+ T cells from PBMCs. These receptor sequences come from a man aged 18 to 30 in good health. Some clones in this sample may be carry-over from other donors' samples. The conserved cysteine and the conserved F or W are not part of the CDR3 here. Size tells how often a clone was seen (once, few, many) or the class of an expanded clone, and some rows leave it out.

V	J	size	CDR3
TRBV11-2	TRBJ2-3	once	ASSFHRDRGTDTQY
TRBV6-4	TRBJ2-5	-	ASSPGGAGKETQY
TRBV30	TRBJ1-2	-	AWSKDRLYGYT
TRBV7-3	TRBJ2-3	-	ASSSGRAEDTQY
TRBV6-5	TRBJ2-3	-	ASSSRPDTQY
TRBV2	TRBJ2-3	-	ASSEGRDTQY
TRBV7-2	TRBJ2-2	-	ASSSRLATNTGELF
TRBV10-2	TRBJ2-7	-	ASSEWLAGGWEQY
TRBV6-5	TRBJ2-6	-	ASSYQGGPGANVLT
TRBV10-1	TRBJ1-3	-	ASSGSRSGNTIY
TRBV5-5	TRBJ1-5	few	ASSGTGGRDQPQH
TRBV6-1	TRBJ1-1	-	ASSERRGEAF
TRBV27	TRBJ2-1	-	ASSLRRPLNEQF
TRBV25-1	TRBJ2-5	-	ASSEGAGGMETQY
TRBV7-9	TRBJ1-1	-	ASSLVWQGHMNTEAF
TRBV18	TRBJ1-1	few	AIREGLNTEAF
TRBV5-1	TRBJ2-7	-	ASSSAGLAGDLQKY
TRBV5-1	TRBJ2-1	-	ASSDGTSGYNEQF
TRBV14	TRBJ2-2	-	ASSRAVLAGTGELF
TRBV28	TRBJ2-7	-	ASRLQGARYEQY
TRBV2	TRBJ1-1	-	ASRPLGGISVGNTEAF
TRBV7-9	TRBJ2-6	-	ASSLGTGGPNVLT
TRBV2	TRBJ1-1	-	ASSEQRDTEAF
TRBV7-6	TRBJ1-1	-	ASSLVGQGITEAF
TRBV15	TRBJ1-5	-	ATSRGGAAQPQH
TRBV5-1	TRBJ1-2	-	ASSLARDSDGYT
TRBV11-3	TRBJ2-7	-	ASSPGKGDEQY
TRBV7-3	TRBJ2-3	few	ASSSPRVAGGSTDTQY
TRBV2	TRBJ1-2	few	ASRRQGAGYT